Each of the 8 T cell receptor beta chains below was sequenced from the same sample in a study of OX40 agonist ivuxolimab in advanced cancers. Profiled with immunoSEQ multiplex PCR; TCRdb holds only in-frame clones, not every one. The sample records fewer than 65,000 clones, roughly 88% being singletons. The sequencing here drew on CD4+ or CD8+ T cells sorted from blood, taken in a trial of the OX40 agonist ivuxolimab. The source of these receptors is an adult with an advanced solid tumor such as melanoma, head and neck, liver or kidney cancer.

The chain couples TRBV19 to TRBJ2-6; no firm D call. Germline CDR1 reads LNHDA; CDR2 reads SQIVND (reference sequence). The CDR3 is 16 residues long. The V gene lost 1 base and the J gene lost 0 bases, with 7 bases spanning the gap. The CDR3: CASSIGAFSGANVLTF. The DNA for the CDR3 is TGTGCCAGTAGTATAGGGGCATTCTCTGGGGCCAACGTCCTGACTTTC.

V and J are TRBV11-1 and TRBJ2-3; D not certain. CDR3 length: 14 residues. The V and J ends lost 2 bases and 1 base respectively, with 7 bases between them. Germline assignment: CDR1 SGHAT and CDR2 FQDESV (reference sequence). The CDR3 spells CASSLRWGTDTQYF. CDR3 nucleotides: TGTGCCAGCAGCTTACGATGGGGCACAGATACGCAGTATTTT.

The V and J genes are TRBV7-6 and TRBJ2-7, with D uncertain. The CDR3 runs to 15 residues. Trimming removed 3 bases from V and 3 bases from J, with 15 bases in between. Per germline, CDR1 SGHVS and CDR2 FNYEAQ. CDR3 nucleotides: TGTGCCAGCAGCTTCTCTTCGACCGCTAGCTACGAGCAGTACTTC. Encoded protein: CASSFSSTASYEQYF.

The chain has TRBV7-8 and TRBJ2-2; the D is unclear. Germline V gene data show CDR1 as SGHVS and CDR2 as FQNEAQ. This CDR3 is built from 15 residues. Trimming shortened V by 3 bases and J by 3 bases, and 11 bases separated the two germline ends. CDR3 residues: CASSFFTLDTGELFF. The CDR3 nucleotides read TGTGCCAGCAGCTTTTTCACTCTTGACACCGGGGAGCTGTTTTTT.

The rearrangement joins TRBV5-5 to TRBJ2-2, with 7 bases matching TRBD1. The CDR3 consists of 15 residues. Germline V gene data show CDR1 as SGHKS and CDR2 as YYEKEE (reference sequence). V lost 0 bases, J lost 6 bases, and 5 bases stayed unmatched. DNA of the CDR3: TGTGCCAGCAGCTTGGCCACAGGGGAAGCCGGGGAGCTGTTTTTT. Its translation: CASSLATGEAGELFF.

The genes are TRBV18 and TRBJ1-1; possibly TRBD1 for D (5 bases). Per germline, CDR1 KGHSH and CDR2 LQKENI. V lost 4 bases to trimming and J lost 4 bases, with 13 bases between them. The CDR3 runs 14 residues. In DNA, the CDR3 is TGTGCCAGCTCACAGGGGACGGGGCCCACTGAAGCTTTCTTT. Its protein is CASSQGTGPTEAFF.

The V call is TRBV28, the J call TRBJ1-1; TRBD1 might be the D (6 bases). CDR1 is MDHEN, CDR2 SYDVKM, per germline. V shed 9 bases and J shed 0 bases, with 17 bases lying between them. CDR3 length equals 15 residues. The CDR3, as DNA: TGTGCCAGTAGGCTCGGGACAACCATGAACACTGAAGCTTTCTTT. Translation gives CASRLGTTMNTEAFF.

The chain employs TRBV18 and TRBJ1-1, with a tentative D call TRBD1 (5 bases). The CDR3 loop spans 15 amino acids. The germline gives CDR1 KGHSH, CDR2 LQKENI. The ends were cut back, 3 bases at V and 0 bases at J, with 11 bases in the middle. CDR3 bases: TGTGCCAGCTCACCTCGGGACGGCATGAACACTGAAGCTTTCTTT. Protein sequence: CASSPRDGMNTEAFF.